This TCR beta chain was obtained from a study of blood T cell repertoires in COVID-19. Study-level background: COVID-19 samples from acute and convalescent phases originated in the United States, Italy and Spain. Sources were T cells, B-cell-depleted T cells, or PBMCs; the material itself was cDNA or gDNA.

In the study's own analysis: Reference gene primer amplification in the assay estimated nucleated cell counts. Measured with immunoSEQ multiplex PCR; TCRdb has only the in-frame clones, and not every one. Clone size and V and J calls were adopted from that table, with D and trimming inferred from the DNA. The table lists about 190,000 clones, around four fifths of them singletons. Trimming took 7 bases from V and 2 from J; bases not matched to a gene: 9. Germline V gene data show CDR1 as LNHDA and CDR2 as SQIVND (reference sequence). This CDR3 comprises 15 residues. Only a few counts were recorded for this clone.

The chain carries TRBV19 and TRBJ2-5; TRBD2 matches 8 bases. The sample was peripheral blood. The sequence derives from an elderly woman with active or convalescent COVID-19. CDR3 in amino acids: CASKSGGATQETQYF. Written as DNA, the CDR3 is TGTGCCAGTAAGAGCGGGGGAGCAACGCAAGAGACCCAGTACTTC.